Listed below are T cell receptor beta chains from one sample, sequenced in a study of CD8 T cells in Susac syndrome. TCRdb itself ran the immunoSEQ multiplex PCR reads through MiXCR, one entry per CDR3 protein. The table lists 150,000 to 200,000 distinct CDR3 sequences, 85% to 95% of them singletons, with 0.08% to 0.11% in the top ten. Sample: CD4+ T cells from PBMCs. The receptors were gathered from a human donor in good health. Each CDR3 is given with its conserved first and last residue. Each record gives: clone size, V gene, J gene, D gene, CDR3 protein, CDR3 DNA. A D gene is named only where the DNA matches it firmly. Clone size, where shown, is once, few, many, or a class for clones that have expanded.

NA	TRBV21-1	TRBJ1-2	NA	CASGLGYYGYTF	TGTGCCAGCGGCCTAGGATACTATGGCTACACCTTC
NA	TRBV20-1	TRBJ2-1	TRBD2	CSATLGLAGGAGNEQFF	TGCAGTGCCACTTTGGGACTAGCGGGAGGGGCAGGGAATGAGCAGTTCTTC
NA	TRBV4-2	TRBJ2-1	TRBD2	CASSQAPWTSGTYNEQFF	TGTGCCAGCAGCCAAGCGCCTTGGACTAGCGGGACATACAATGAGCAGTTCTTC
NA	TRBV20-1	TRBJ2-7	NA	CSARALSSYEQYF	TGCAGTGCTAGAGCCTTATCCTCCTACGAGCAGTACTTC
once	TRBV3-1	TRBJ2-7	NA	CASSFRGPYEQYF	TGTGCCAGCAGCTTCAGGGGACCCTACGAGCAGTACTTC
NA	TRBV28	TRBJ2-1	NA	CASGLIGPYNEQFF	TGTGCCAGCGGACTCATCGGACCATACAATGAGCAGTTCTTC
NA	TRBV20-1	TRBJ2-7	TRBD1	CSAGTGPTYEQYF	TGCAGTGCCGGGACAGGGCCGACCTACGAGCAGTACTTC
NA	TRBV20-1	TRBJ2-7	NA	CSASSPDYEQYF	TGCAGTGCTAGTTCTCCAGACTACGAGCAGTACTTC
NA	TRBV30	TRBJ2-1	TRBD2	CASGLADYNEQFF	TGTGCCTCTGGACTAGCGGACTACAATGAGCAGTTCTTC
NA	TRBV4-2	TRBJ2-7	NA	CASSQDRPDPPHEQYF	TGTGCCAGCAGCCAAGATCGTCCGGACCCACCCCACGAGCAGTACTTC
NA	TRBV30	TRBJ2-7	NA	CAWRKRGSINEQYF	TGTGCCTGGAGGAAAAGGGGAAGTATCAACGAGCAGTACTTC